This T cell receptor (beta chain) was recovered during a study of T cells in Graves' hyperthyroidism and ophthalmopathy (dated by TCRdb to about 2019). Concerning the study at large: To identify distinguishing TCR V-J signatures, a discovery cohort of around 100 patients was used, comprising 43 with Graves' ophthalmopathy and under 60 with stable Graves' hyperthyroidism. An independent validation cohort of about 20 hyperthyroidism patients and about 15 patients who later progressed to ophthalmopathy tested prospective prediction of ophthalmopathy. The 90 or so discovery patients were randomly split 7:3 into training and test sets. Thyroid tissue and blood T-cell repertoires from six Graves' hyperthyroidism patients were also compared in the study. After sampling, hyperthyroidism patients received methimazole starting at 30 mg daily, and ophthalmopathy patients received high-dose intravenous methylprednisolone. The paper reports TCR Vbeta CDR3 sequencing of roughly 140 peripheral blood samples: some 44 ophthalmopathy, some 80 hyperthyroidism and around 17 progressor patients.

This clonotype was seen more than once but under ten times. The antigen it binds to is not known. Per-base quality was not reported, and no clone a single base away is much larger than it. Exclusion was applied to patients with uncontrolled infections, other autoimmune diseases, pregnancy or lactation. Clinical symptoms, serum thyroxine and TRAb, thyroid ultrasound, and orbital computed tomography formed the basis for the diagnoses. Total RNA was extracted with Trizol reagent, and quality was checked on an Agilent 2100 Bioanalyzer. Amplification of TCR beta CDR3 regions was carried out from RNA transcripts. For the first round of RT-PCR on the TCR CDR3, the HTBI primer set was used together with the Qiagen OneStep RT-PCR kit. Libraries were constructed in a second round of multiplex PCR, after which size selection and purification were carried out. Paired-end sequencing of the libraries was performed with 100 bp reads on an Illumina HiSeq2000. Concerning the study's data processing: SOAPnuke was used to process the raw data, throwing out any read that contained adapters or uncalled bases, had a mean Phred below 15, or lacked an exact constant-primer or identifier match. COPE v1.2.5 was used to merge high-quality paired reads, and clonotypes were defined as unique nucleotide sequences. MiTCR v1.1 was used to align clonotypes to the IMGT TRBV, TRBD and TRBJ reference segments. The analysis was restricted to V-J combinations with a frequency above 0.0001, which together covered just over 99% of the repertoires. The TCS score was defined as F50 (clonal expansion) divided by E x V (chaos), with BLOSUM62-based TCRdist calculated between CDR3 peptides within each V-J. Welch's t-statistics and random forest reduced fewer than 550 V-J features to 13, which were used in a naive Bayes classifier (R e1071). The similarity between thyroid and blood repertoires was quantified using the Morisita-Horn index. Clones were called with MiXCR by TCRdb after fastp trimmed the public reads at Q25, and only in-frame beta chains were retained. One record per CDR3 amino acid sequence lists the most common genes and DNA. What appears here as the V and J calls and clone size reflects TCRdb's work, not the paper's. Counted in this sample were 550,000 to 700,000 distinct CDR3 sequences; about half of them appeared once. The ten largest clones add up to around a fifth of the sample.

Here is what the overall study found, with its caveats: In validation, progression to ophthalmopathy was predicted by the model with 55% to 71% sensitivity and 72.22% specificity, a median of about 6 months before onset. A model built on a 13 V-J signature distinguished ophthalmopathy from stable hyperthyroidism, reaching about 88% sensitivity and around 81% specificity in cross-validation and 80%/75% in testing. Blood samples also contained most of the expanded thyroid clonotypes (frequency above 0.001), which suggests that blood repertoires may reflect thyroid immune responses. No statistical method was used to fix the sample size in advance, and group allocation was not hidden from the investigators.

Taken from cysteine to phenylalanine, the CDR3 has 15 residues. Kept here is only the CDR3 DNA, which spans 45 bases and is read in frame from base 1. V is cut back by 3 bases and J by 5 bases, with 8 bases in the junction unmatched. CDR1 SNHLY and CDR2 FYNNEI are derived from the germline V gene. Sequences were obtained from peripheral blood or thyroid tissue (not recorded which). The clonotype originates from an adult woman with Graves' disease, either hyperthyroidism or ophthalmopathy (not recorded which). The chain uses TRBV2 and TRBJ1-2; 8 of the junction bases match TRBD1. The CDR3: CASSDPGQAVYGYTF. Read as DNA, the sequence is TGTGCCAGCAGTGATCCGGGACAGGCGGTGTATGGCTACACCTTC.